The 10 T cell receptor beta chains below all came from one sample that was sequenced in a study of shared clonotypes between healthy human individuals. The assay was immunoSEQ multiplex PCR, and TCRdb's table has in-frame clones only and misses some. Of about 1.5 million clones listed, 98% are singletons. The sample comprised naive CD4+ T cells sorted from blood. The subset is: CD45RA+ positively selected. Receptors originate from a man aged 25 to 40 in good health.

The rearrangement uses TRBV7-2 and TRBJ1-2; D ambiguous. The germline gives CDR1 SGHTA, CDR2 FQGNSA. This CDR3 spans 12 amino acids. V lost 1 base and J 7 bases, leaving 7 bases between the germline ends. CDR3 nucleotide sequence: TGTGCCAGCAGCTTAGAGGCCTTTGGCTACACCTTC. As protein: CASSLEAFGYTF. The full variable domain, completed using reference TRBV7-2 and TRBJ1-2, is GAGVSQSPSNKVTEKGKDVELRCDPISGHTALYWYRQSLGQGLEFLIYFQGNSAPDKSGLPSDRFSAERTGGSVSTLTIQRTQQEDSAVYLCASSLEAFGYTFGSGTRLTVV.

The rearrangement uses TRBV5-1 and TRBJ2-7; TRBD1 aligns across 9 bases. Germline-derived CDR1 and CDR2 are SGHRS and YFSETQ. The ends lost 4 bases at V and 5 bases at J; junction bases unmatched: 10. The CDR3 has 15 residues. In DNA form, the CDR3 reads TGCGCCAGCAGCGAATCCGGGACAGGGCTCCACGAGCAGTACTTC. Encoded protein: CASSESGTGLHEQYF.

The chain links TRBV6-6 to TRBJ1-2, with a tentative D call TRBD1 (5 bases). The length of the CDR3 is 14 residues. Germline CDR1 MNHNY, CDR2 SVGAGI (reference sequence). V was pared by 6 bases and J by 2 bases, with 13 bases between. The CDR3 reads CASRGKTENYGYTF. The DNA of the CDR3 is TGTGCCAGCAGGGGTAAGACAGAGAACTATGGCTACACCTTC.

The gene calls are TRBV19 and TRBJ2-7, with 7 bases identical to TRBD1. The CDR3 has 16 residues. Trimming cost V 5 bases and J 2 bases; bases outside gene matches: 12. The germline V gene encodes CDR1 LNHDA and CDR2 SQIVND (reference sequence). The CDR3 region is CASSVFNRGTTYEQYF. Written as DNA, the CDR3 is TGTGCCAGTAGTGTCTTCAACAGGGGCACAACCTACGAGCAGTACTTC.

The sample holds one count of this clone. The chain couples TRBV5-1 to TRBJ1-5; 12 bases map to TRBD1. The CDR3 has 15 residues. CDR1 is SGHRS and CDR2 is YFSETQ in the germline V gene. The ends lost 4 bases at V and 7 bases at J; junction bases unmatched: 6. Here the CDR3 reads CASSPGTGGGQPQHF. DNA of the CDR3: TGCGCCAGCAGCCCCGGGACAGGGGGCGGACAGCCCCAGCATTTT.

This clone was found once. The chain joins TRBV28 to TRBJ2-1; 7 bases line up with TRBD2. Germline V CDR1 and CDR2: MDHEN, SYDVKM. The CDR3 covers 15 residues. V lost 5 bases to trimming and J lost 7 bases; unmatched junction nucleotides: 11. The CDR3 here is CASSPPAGEMNEQFF. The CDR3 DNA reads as TGTGCCAGCAGTCCCCCTGCGGGAGAGATGAATGAGCAGTTCTTC.

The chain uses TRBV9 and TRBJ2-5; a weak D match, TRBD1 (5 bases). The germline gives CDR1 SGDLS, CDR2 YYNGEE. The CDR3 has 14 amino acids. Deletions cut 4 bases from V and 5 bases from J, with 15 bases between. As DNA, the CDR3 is TGTGCCAGCAGCTTTGGACATTTACACGAGACCCAGTACTTC. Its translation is CASSFGHLHETQYF.

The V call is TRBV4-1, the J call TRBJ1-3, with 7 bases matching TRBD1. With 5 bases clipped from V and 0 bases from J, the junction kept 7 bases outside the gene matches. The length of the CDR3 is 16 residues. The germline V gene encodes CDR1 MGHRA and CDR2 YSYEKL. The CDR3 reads CASSTPGQFSGNTIYF. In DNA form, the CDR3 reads TGCGCCAGCAGCACACCGGGACAGTTCTCTGGAAACACCATATATTTT.

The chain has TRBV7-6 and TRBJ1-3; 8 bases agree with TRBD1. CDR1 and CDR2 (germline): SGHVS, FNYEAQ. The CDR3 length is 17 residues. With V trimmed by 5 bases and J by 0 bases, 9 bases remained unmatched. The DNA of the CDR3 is TGTGCCAGCAGCAGCCGGACAGGGTCGTTCTCTGGAAACACCATATATTTT. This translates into CASSSRTGSFSGNTIYF.

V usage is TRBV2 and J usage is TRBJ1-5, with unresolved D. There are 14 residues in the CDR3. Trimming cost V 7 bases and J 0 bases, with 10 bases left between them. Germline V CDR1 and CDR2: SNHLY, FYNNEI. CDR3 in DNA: TGTGCCAGCAAGGCGATCTATAGCAATCAGCCCCAGCATTTT. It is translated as CASKAIYSNQPQHF.